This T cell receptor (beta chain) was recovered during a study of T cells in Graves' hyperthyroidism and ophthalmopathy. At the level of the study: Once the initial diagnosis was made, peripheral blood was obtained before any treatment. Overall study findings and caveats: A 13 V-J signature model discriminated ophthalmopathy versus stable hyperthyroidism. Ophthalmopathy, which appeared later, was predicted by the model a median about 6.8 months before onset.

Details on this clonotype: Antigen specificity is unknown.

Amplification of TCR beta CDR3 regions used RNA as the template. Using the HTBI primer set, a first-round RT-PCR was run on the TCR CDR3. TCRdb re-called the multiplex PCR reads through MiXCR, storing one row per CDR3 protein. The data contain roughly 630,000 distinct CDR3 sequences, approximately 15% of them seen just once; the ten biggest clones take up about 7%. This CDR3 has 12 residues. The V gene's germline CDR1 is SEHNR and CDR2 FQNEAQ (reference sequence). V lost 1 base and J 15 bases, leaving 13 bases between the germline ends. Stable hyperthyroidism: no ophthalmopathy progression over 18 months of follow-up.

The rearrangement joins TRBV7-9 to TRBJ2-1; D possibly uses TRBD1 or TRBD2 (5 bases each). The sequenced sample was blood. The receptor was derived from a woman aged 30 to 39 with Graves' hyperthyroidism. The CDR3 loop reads CASSLVRDQWFF. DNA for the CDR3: TGTGCCAGCAGCTTAGTGAGGGACCAGTGGTTCTTC.